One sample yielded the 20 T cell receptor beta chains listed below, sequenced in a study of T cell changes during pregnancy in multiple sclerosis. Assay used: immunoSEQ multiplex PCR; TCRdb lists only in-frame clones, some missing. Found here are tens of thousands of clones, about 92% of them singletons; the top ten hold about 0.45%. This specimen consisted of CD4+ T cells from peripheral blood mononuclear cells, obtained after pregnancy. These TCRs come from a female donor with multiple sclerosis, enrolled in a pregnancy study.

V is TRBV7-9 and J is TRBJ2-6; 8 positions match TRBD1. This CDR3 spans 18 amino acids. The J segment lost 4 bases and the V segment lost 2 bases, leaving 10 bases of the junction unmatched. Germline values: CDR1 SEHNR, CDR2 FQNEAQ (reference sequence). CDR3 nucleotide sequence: TGTGCCAGCAGCTTATGGCCAGGGGGCGCGGAAGGGGCCAACGTCCTGACTTTC. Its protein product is CASSLWPGGAEGANVLTF.

The chain's CDR3 is CASSYGQTDTQYF. The CDR3 bases are TGTGCCAGCAGCTACGGACAGACAGATACGCAGTATTTT. The V and J genes are TRBV5-8 and TRBJ2-3, with D possibly matching TRBD1 (6 bases). Germline V lookup: CDR1 SGHTS, CDR2 YDEGEE. The CDR3 loop spans 13 amino acids. Between the trimmed V and J ends, which lost 3 bases and 3 bases, there was a span of 8 bases.

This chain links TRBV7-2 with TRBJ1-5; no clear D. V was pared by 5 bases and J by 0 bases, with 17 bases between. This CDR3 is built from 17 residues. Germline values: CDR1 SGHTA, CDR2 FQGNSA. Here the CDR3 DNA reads TGTGCCAGCAGCCCCCACGGTCGTTCGTCTAGCAATCAGCCCCAGCATTTT. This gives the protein CASSPHGRSSSNQPQHF.

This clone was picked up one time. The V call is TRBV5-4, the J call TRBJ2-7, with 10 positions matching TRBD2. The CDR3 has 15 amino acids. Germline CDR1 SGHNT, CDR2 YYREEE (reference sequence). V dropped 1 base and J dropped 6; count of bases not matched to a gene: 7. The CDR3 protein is CASSLSGGARGEQYF. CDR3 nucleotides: TGTGCCAGCAGCTTGAGCGGGGGGGCGAGGGGCGAGCAGTACTTC.

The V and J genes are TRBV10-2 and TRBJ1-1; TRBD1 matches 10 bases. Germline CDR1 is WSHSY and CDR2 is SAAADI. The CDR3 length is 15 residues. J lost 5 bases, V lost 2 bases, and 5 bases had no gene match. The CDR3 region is CASSERQGALTEAFF. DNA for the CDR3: TGCGCCAGCAGTGAGAGACAGGGGGCGTTAACTGAAGCTTTCTTT.

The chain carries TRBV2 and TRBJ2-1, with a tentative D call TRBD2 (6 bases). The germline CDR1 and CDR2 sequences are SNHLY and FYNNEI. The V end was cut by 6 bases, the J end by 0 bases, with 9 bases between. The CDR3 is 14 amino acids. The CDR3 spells CASRETSSYNEQFF. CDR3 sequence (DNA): TGTGCCAGCAGGGAGACTAGCTCCTACAATGAGCAGTTCTTC.

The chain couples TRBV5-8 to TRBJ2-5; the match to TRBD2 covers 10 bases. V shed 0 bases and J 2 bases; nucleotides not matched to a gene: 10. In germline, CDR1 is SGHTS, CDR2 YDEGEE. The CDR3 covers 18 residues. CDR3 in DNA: TGTGCCAGCAGCTTGGGGCTAGCGGGAGCCCAGATTCAAGAGACCCAGTACTTC. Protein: CASSLGLAGAQIQETQYF.

This CDR3 is CASSIAGGLRIHNEQFF. In DNA, the CDR3 is TGTGCCAGTAGTATAGCGGGGGGTCTCAGAATACACAATGAGCAGTTCTTC. The V and J genes are TRBV19 and TRBJ2-1; TRBD2 matches at 7 bases. Losses at the gene ends were 1 base for V and 5 bases for J; bases not matched to a gene: 11. CDR3 length equals 17 residues. Germline V gene sequence: CDR1 LNHDA, CDR2 SQIVND (reference sequence).

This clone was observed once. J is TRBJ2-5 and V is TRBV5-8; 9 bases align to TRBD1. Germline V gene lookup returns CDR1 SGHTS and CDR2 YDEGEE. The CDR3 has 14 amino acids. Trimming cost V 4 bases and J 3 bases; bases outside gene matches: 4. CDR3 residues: CASSRRTGEETQYF. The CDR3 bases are TGTGCCAGCAGCAGGAGGACAGGGGAAGAGACCCAGTACTTC.

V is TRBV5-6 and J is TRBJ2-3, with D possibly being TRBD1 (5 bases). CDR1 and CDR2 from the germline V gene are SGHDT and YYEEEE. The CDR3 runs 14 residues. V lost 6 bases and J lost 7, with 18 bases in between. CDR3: CASNPYETAHTQYF. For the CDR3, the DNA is TGTGCCAGCAATCCGTATGAGACAGCACATACGCAGTATTTT.

CDR3 bases: TGTGCCAGCAGCATGAGCGGGGTAGGGGACACTGAAGCTTTCTTT. Translated: CASSMSGVGDTEAFF. The chain couples TRBV21-1 to TRBJ1-1. TRBV21-1 is a listed pseudogene. The CDR3 loop spans 15 amino acids.

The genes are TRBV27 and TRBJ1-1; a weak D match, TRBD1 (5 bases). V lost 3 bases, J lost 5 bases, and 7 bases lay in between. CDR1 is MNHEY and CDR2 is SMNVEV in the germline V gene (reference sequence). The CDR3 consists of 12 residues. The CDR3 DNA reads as TGTGCCAGCAGTTTTCAGGGAACTGAAGCTTTCTTT. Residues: CASSFQGTEAFF.

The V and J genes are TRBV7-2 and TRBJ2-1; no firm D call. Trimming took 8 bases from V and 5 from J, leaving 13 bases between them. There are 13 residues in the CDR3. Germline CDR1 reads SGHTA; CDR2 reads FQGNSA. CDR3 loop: CASGTWRNNEQFF. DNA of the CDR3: TGTGCCAGCGGAACCTGGCGGAACAATGAGCAGTTCTTC.

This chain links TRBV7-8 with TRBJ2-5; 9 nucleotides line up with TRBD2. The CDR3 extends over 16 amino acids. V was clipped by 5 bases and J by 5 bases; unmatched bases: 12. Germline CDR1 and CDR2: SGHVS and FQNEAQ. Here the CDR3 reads CASSPLGIAGVETQYF. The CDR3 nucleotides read TGTGCCAGCAGCCCCCTAGGGATAGCGGGGGTGGAGACCCAGTACTTC.

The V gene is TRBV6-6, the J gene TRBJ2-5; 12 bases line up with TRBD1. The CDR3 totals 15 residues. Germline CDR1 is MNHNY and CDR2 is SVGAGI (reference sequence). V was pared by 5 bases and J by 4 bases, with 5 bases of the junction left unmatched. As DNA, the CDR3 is TGTGCCAGCAGTGCCGGGACAGGGGGCCTAGAGACCCAGTACTTC. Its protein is CASSAGTGGLETQYF.

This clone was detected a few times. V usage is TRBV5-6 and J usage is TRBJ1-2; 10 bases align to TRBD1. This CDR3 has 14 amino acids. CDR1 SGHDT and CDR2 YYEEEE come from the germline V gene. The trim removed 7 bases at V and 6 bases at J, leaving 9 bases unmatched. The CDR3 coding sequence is TGTGCCAGCCAACTTACCGGGACAGGGGATGGCTACACCTTC. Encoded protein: CASQLTGTGDGYTF.

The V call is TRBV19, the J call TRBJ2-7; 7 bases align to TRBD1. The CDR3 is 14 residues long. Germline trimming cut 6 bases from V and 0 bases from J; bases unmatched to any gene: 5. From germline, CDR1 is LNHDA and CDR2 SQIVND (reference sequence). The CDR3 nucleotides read TGTGCCAGTAGGTACAGGGGTTCCTCCTACGAGCAGTACTTC. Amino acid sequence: CASRYRGSSYEQYF. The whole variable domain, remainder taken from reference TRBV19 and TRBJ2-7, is DGGITQSPKYLFRKEGQNVTLSCEQNLNHDAMYWYRQDPGQGLRLIYYSQIVNDFQKGDIAEGYSVSREKKESFPLTVTSAQKNPTAFYLCASRYRGSSYEQYFGPGTRLTVT.

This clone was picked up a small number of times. CDR3 sequence: CASSPQEEGTEAFF. The CDR3 coding sequence is TGTGCCAGCTCACCACAGGAGGAGGGGACTGAAGCTTTCTTT. The gene calls are TRBV18 and TRBJ1-1; TRBD1 might be the D (5 bases). The CDR3 contains 14 residues. Germline V CDR1 and CDR2: KGHSH, LQKENI. V was cut by 1 base and J by 5 bases, with 11 bases left in between.

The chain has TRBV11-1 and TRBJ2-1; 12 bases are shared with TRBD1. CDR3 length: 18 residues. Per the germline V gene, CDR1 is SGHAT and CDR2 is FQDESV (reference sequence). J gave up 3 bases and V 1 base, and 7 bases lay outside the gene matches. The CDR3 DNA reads TGTGCCAGCAGCTTAGAGGGGACAGGGGGCCTCTACTACAATGAGCAGTTCTTC. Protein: CASSLEGTGGLYYNEQFF.

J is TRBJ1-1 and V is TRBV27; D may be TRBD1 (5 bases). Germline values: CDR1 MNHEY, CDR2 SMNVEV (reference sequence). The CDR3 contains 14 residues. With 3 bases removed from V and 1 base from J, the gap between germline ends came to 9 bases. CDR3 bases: TGTGCCAGCAGTTTTTGGGGCCGGAACACTGAAGCTTTCTTT. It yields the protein CASSFWGRNTEAFF.